This T cell receptor (beta chain) was obtained from a study of identical twins. The CDR3 sequence is 14 residues long. V dropped 5 bases and J dropped 0 bases, with 7 bases sitting between them. CDR1 is SGHTA, CDR2 FQGNSA, per germline. TCRdb analysed the 5' RACE reads with MiXCR anew, one entry per CDR3 protein. Here the sample spans 450,000 or so distinct CDR3 sequences, around 24% being singletons. A further study also used this sample, focusing on T cells expressing NK-cell markers.

The gene calls are TRBV7-2 and TRBJ2-2; tentatively, D is TRBD2 (5 bases). This receptor was obtained from a woman aged 18-29 years in good health. What was sequenced was CD4+ T cells sorted from blood. CDR3 in amino acids: CASSPDSNTGELFF. The DNA of the CDR3 is TGTGCCAGCAGCCCGGACTCGAACACCGGGGAGCTGTTTTTT.